The clone carrying this TCR beta chain was found many times. The antigen is undetermined. TCR alpha and TCR beta cDNA libraries carrying sample barcodes and UMIs were produced by 5'RACE using constant-segment primers. TCRdb analysed the 5' RACE reads with MiXCR anew, one entry per CDR3 protein. The sample includes 200,000 to 250,000 distinct CDR3 sequences, 9.5% seen only once; the top ten take around 3.4%. Trimming took 2 bases from V and 0 from J, leaving 11 bases between them. Per the germline V gene, CDR1 is SGHRS and CDR2 is YFSETQ. The CDR3 has 15 amino acids. This entry comes from a study of T-cell memory formation after mild COVID-19. For the study at large: TCR clusters were mostly donor specific. Broader study findings: The CD4+ clones that contracted clustered mainly within CM and EM, and the CD8+ clones concentrated in EMRA. From day 15 to 85, contracting clones were balanced between CD4 and CD8, whereas later expanders leaned toward CD4+.

The rearrangement links TRBV5-1 to TRBJ1-1; D call uncertain. The sequenced sample was PBMCs or a T cell subset sorted from them (not recorded which). This receptor was obtained from a man aged 18 to 29 who had mild COVID-19 (a few samples of this study predate the infection). Cell type and time point are not known. The CDR3 reads CASSLGRLMNTEAFF. CDR3 in DNA: TGCGCCAGCAGCTTAGGCAGACTAATGAACACTGAAGCTTTCTTT.